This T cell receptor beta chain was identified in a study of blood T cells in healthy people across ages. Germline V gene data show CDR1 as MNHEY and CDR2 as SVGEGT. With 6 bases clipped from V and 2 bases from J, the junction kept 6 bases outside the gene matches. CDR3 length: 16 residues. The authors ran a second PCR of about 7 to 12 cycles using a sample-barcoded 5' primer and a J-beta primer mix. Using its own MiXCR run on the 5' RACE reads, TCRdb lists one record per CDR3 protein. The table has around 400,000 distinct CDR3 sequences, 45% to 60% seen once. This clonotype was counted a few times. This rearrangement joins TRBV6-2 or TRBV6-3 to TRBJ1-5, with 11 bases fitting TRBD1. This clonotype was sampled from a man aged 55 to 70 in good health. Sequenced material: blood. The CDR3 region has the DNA TGTGCCAGCAGAGGACAGGGGGCACGGGGCAATCAGCCCCAGCATTTT. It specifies CASRGQGARGNQPQHF.